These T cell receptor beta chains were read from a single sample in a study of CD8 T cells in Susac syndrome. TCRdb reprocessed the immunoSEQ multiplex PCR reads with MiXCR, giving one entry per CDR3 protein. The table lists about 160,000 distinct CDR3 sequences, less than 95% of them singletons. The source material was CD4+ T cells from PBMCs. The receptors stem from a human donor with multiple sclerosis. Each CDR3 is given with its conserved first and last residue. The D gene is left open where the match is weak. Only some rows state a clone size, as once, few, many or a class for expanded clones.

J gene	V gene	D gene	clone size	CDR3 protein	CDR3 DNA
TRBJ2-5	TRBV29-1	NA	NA	CSALTRGETQYF	TGCAGCGCCCTTACCAGGGGAGAGACCCAGTACTTC
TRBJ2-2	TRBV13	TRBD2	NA	CASSLGRLAGGSNTGELFF	TGTGCCAGCAGCTTAGGCCGACTAGCGGGAGGATCAAACACCGGGGAGCTGTTTTTT
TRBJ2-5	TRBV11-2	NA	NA	CASSLGRLGLQETQYF	TGTGCCAGCAGCTTAGGTCGTTTAGGACTACAAGAGACCCAGTACTTC
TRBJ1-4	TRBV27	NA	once	CASSREGVWANEKLFF	TGTGCCAGCAGTAGAGAGGGGGTTTGGGCTAATGAAAAACTGTTTTTT
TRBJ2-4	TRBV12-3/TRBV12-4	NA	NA	CASSPVWQGKNIQYF	TGTGCCAGCAGTCCCGTATGGCAGGGGAAAAACATTCAGTACTTC
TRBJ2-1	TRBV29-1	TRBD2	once	CSVAGTSGLNEQFF	TGCAGCGTTGCCGGGACTAGCGGGCTCAATGAGCAGTTCTTC
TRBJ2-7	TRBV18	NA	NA	CASSPSLRRTYEQYF	TGTGCCAGCTCACCGTCCTTAAGGAGGACCTACGAGCAGTACTTC
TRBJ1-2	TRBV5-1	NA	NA	CASSFSGTGYTF	TGCGCCAGCAGCTTTAGCGGTACTGGCTACACCTTC
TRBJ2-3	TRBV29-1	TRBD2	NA	CSVEGEAGATDTQYF	TGCAGCGTTGAAGGCGAGGCGGGAGCCACAGATACGCAGTATTTT
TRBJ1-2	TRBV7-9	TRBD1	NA	CASSSGQGDYGYTF	TGTGCCAGCAGCTCCGGACAGGGGGACTATGGCTACACCTTC
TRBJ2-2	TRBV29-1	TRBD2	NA	CSGKPSGGAGELFF	TGCAGCGGGAAACCTAGCGGGGGGGCCGGGGAGCTGTTTTTT
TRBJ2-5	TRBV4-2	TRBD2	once	CASSQDYLAGASQETQYF	TGTGCCAGCAGCCAAGATTATCTAGCGGGAGCCTCCCAAGAGACCCAGTACTTC
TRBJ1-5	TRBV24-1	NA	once	CATGEGSNQPQHF	TGTGCCACCGGGGAGGGGAGCAATCAGCCCCAGCATTTT
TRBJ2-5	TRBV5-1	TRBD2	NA	CASSLLAGGQETQYF	TGCGCCAGCAGCTTACTAGCGGGAGGCCAAGAGACCCAGTACTTC
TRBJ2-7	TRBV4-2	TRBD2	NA	CASSVQGLTSGTPYEQYF	TGTGCCAGCAGCGTTCAAGGATTGACTAGCGGGACACCTTACGAGCAGTACTTC
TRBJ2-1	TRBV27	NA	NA	CASSFYRSSYNEQFF	TGTGCCAGCAGTTTCTACAGGAGTTCCTACAATGAGCAGTTCTTC
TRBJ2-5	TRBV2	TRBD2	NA	CASSLQTSGRKTQYF	TGTGCCAGCAGTTTGCAAACTAGCGGGAGAAAGACCCAGTACTTC
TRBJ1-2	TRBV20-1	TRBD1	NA	CSARATGDGYTF	TGCAGTGCTAGAGCGACAGGGGATGGCTACACCTTC
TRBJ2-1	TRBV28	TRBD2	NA	CASSPPYLGLAGDQYNEQFF	TGTGCCAGCAGTCCCCCATATCTAGGACTAGCGGGAGACCAATACAATGAGCAGTTCTTC
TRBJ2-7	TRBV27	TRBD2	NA	CASSSLAGAYEQYF	TGTGCCAGCAGTTCTCTAGCGGGAGCTTACGAGCAGTACTTC
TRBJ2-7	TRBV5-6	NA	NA	CASSPDKDYYEQYF	TGTGCCAGCAGCCCGGACAAGGATTACTACGAGCAGTACTTC
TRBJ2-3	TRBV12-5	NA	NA	CASGLGQNTDTQYF	TGTGCTAGTGGTTTGGGACAAAACACAGATACGCAGTATTTT
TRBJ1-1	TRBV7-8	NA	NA	CASSSPGASNTEAFF	TGTGCCAGCAGTTCTCCAGGGGCATCGAACACTGAAGCTTTCTTT
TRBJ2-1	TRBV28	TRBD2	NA	CASRTSGRARNEQFF	TGTGCCAGCAGAACTAGCGGGAGGGCCCGCAATGAGCAGTTCTTC
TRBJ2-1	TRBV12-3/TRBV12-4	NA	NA	CASSKTGTYNEQFF	TGTGCCAGCAGCAAAACAGGGACCTACAATGAGCAGTTCTTC
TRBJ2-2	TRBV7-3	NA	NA	CASSASGTSNTGELFF	TGTGCCAGCAGCGCGTCCGGGACATCGAACACCGGGGAGCTGTTTTTT
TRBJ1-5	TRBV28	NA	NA	CATSRDGNQPQHF	TGTGCGACCTCGCGGGACGGCAATCAGCCCCAGCATTTT
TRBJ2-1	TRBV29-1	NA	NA	CSVNSYNEQFF	TGCAGCGTTAACTCCTACAATGAGCAGTTCTTC
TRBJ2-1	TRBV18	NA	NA	CASSRGGSSYNEQFF	TGTGCCAGCTCACGTGGCGGAAGCTCCTACAATGAGCAGTTCTTC
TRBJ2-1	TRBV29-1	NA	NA	CSVGGTLGQYNEQFF	TGCAGCGTTGGGGGGACTTTAGGACAGTACAATGAGCAGTTCTTC
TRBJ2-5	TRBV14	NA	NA	CASSLLGVQETQYF	TGTGCCAGCAGCCTCCTAGGGGTCCAAGAGACCCAGTACTTC
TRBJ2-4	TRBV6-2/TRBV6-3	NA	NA	CASSSYDRAKNIQYF	TGTGCCAGCAGTTCCTACGACAGGGCCAAAAACATTCAGTACTTC
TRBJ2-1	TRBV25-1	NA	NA	CASSDGNRRQFF	TGTGCCAGCAGTGACGGAAACAGACGGCAGTTCTTC
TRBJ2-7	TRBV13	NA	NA	CASSPQDYEQYF	TGTGCCAGCAGCCCACAGGACTACGAGCAGTACTTC
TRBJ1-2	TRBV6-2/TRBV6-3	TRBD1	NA	CAATGTGGYYGYTF	TGTGCCGCAACCGGGACAGGGGGCTACTATGGCTACACCTTC
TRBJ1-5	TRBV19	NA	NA	CASSKRYRTEPDQPQHF	TGTGCCAGTAGTAAACGGTATCGCACAGAACCAGATCAGCCCCAGCATTTT
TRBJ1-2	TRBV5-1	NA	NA	CASSLREGSGYGYTF	TGCGCCAGCAGCCTGCGCGAGGGGTCGGGCTATGGCTACACCTTC
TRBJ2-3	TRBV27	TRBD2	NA	CASKLEGGWADTQYF	TGTGCCAGCAAGTTGGAGGGAGGGTGGGCAGATACGCAGTATTTT
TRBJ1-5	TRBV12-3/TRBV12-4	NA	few	CASSSQGGSNQPQHF	TGTGCCAGCAGTTCTCAGGGAGGCTCGAATCAGCCCCAGCATTTT
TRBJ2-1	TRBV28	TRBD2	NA	CASRFLAGSYNEQFF	TGTGCCAGCAGGTTCTTAGCGGGCTCCTACAATGAGCAGTTCTTC
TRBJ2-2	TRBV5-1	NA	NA	CASSLTRSANTGELFF	TGCGCCAGCAGCTTGACGAGGAGCGCGAACACCGGGGAGCTGTTTTTT
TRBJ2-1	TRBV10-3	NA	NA	CAIGGGVSSYNEQFF	TGTGCCATCGGGGGCGGGGTGAGCTCCTACAATGAGCAGTTCTTC
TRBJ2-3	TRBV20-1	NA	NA	CSARGGSSGGDTQYF	TGCAGTGCTAGAGGGGGGTCTTCTGGTGGAGATACGCAGTATTTT
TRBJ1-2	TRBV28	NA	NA	CASGSVYGYTF	TGTGCCAGCGGGTCAGTGTATGGCTACACCTTC
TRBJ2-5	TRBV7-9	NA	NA	CASRRDGGSQYF	TGTGCCAGCAGAAGGGACGGAGGGTCCCAGTACTTC
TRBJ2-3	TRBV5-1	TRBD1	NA	CASSYRDRGFSDTQYF	TGCGCCAGCAGCTACCGGGACAGGGGTTTTTCAGATACGCAGTATTTT
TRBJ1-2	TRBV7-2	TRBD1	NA	CASSLVGQGYGYTF	TGTGCCAGCAGCTTAGTGGGACAGGGATATGGCTACACCTTC
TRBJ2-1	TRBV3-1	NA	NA	CASSAERGDNEQFF	TGTGCCAGCAGCGCCGAGAGGGGGGACAATGAGCAGTTCTTC
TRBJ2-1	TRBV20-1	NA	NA	CSAKNPGRGSNEQFF	TGCAGTGCTAAAAACCCGGGACGGGGGTCAAATGAGCAGTTCTTC
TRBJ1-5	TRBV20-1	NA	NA	CSARDWGAPNQPQHF	TGCAGTGCTAGAGATTGGGGGGCCCCCAATCAGCCCCAGCATTTT